This T cell receptor (beta chain) was identified during a study of blood T cell repertoires in COVID-19. This CDR3 has 16 amino acids. Per the germline V gene, CDR1 is SEHNR and CDR2 is FQNEAQ (reference sequence). Trimming at V came to 1 base and at J to 2 bases, leaving 7 bases not matched to a gene. The protocol was immunoSEQ multiplex PCR, while the TCRdb copy is restricted to in-frame clones and leaves out a portion. The repertoire has about 230,000 clones, 83% of them found once; the top ten carry roughly 1.3%. The clonotype was recovered from a woman between 25 and 40 years old with COVID-19, enrolled during active disease. The chain couples TRBV7-9 to TRBJ1-1; TRBD1 matches at 7 bases. The source material was peripheral blood. The DNA for the CDR3 is TGTGCCAGCAGCTTAGGTCAGGGGGGAGTCAACACTGAAGCTTTCTTT. Translating gives CASSLGQGGVNTEAFF.